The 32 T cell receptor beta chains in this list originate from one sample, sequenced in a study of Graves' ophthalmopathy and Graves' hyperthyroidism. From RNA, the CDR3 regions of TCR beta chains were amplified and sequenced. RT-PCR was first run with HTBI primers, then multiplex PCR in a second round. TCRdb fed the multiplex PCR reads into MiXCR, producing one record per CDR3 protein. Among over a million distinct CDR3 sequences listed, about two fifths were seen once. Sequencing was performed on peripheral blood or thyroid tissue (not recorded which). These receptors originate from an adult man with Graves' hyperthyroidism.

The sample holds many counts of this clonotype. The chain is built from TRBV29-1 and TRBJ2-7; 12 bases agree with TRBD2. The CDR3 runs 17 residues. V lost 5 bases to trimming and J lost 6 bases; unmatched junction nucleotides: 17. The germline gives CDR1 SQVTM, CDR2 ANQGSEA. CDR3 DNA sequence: TGCAGCGTTTCTCCATCTCTCCTTTCGGGACTAGCGGGCGAGCAGTACTTC. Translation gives CSVSPSLLSGLAGEQYF.

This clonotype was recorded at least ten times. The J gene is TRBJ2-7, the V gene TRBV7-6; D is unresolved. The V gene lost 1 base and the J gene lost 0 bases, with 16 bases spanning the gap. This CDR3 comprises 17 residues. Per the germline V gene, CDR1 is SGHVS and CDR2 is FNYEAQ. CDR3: CASSLVKTGNSSYEQYF. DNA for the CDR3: TGTGCCAGCAGCTTAGTTAAAACCGGTAATAGCTCCTACGAGCAGTACTTC.

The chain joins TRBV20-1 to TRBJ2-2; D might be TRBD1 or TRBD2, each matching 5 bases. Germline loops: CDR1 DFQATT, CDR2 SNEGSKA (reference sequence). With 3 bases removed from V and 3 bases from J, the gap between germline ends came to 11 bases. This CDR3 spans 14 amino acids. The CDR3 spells CSARGEGDTGELFF. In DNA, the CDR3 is TGCAGTGCTAGGGGGGAAGGGGACACCGGGGAGCTGTTTTTT.

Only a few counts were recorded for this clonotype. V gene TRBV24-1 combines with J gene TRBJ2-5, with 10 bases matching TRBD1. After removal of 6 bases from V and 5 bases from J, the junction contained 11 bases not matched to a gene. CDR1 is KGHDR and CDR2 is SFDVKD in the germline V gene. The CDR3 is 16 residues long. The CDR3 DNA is TGTGCCACCAGTCGGGGAGACAGGGGGCTTTTGGAGACCCAGTACTTC. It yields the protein CATSRGDRGLLETQYF.

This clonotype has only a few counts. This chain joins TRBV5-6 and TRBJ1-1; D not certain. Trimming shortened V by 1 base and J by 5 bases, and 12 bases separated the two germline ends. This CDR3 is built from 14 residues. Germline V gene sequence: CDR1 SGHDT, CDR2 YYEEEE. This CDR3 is CASSLFRSGTEAFF. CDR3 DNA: TGTGCCAGCAGCTTGTTTCGATCGGGGACTGAAGCTTTCTTT.

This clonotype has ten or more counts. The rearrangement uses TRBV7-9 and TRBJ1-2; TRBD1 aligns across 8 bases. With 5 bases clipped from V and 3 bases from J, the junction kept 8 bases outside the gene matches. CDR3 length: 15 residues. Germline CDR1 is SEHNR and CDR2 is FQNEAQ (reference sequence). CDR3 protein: CASSPIGQGDYGYTF. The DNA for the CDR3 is TGTGCCAGCAGCCCGATCGGACAGGGCGACTATGGCTACACCTTC.

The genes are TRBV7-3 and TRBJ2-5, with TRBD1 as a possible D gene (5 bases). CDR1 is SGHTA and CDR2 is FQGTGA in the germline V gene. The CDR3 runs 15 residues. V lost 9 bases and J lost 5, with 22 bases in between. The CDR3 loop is CASSIVDRLKETQYF. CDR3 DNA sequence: TGTGCCAGTAGTATCGTCGACAGACTCAAGGAGACCCAGTACTTC.

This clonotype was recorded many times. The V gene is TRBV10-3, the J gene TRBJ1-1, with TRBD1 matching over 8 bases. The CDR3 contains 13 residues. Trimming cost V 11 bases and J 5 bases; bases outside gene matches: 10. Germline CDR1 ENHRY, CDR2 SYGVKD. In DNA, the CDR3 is TGTGCCTCTTCCTACCGGGACAGGACTGAAGCTTTCTTT. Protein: CASSYRDRTEAFF.

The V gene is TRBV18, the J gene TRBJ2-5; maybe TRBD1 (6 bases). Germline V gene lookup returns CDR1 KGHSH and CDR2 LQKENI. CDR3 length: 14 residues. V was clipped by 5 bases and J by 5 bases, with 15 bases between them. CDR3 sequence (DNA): TGTGCCAGCTCATCCCCAGGGGAAGGGGAGACCCAGTACTTC. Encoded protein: CASSSPGEGETQYF.

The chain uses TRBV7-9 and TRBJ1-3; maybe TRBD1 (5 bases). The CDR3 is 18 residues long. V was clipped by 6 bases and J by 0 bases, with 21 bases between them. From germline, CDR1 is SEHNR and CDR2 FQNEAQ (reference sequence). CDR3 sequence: CASRPYPREWDSGNTIYF. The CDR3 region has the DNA TGTGCCAGCAGACCCTACCCCAGGGAATGGGACTCTGGAAACACCATATATTTT.

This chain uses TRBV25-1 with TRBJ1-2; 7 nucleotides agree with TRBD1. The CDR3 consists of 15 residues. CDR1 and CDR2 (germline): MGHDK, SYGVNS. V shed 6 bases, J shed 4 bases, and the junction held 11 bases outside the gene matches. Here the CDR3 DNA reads TGTGCCAGCAGCTTAGCCAGGGACAGAATCTATGGCTACACCTTC. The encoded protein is CASSLARDRIYGYTF.

The CDR3 protein is CASSPPKSSYNSPLHF. For the CDR3, the DNA is TGTGCCAGCTCACCACCGAAGAGTTCCTATAATTCACCCCTCCACTTT. This chain joins TRBV18 and TRBJ1-6; D is uncertain. Between the trimmed V and J ends, which lost 0 bases and 1 base, there was a span of 7 bases. Germline values: CDR1 KGHSH, CDR2 LQKENI. The CDR3 consists of 16 residues.

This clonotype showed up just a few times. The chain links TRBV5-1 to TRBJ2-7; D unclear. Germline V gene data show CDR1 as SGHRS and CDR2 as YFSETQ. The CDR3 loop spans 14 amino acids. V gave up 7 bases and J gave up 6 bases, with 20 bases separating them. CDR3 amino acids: CASRVQSIEGEQYF. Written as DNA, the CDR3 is TGCGCCAGCCGGGTCCAATCTATAGAAGGCGAGCAGTACTTC.

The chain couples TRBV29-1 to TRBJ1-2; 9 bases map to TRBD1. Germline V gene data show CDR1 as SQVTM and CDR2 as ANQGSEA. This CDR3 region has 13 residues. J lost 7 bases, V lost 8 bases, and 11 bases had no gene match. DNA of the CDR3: TGCAGCTTACGTGGGACAGGGCTTTTTGGCTACACCTTC. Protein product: CSLRGTGLFGYTF.

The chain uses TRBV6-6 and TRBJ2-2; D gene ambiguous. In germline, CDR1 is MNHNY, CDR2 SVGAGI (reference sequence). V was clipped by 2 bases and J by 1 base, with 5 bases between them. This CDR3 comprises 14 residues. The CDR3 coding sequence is TGTGCCAGCAGTTACGGAGAGAACACCGGGGAGCTGTTTTTT. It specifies CASSYGENTGELFF.

CDR3: CASSVDGRLPETQYF. The CDR3 DNA follows: TGTGCCAGCAGCGTAGACGGTCGTCTACCAGAGACCCAGTACTTC. This sequence joins TRBV9 and TRBJ2-5; D unclear. CDR3 size: 15 residues. Deletions cut 0 bases from V and 4 bases from J, with 13 bases between. Germline CDR1 is SGDLS and CDR2 is YYNGEE. The full variable domain, with the rest looked up from reference TRBV9 and TRBJ2-5, is DSGVTQTPKHLITATGQRVTLRCSPRSGDLSVYWYQQSLDQGLQFLIQYYNGEERAKGNILERFSAQQFPDLHSELNLSSLELGDSALYFCASSVDGRLPETQYFGPGTRLLVL.

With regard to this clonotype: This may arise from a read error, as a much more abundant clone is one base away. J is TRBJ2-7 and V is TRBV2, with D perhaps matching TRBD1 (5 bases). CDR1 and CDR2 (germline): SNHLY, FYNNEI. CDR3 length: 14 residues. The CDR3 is CGSKASGASYEQYF. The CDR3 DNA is TGTGGCAGTAAGGCCTCTGGGGCCTCCTACGAGCAGTACTTC.

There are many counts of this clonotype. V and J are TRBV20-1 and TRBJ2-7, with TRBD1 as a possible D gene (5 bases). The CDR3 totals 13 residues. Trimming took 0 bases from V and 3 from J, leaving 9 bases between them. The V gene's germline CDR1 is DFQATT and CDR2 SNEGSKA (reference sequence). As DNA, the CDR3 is TGCAGTGCTAGAGATCAGGGTCACTACGAGCAGTACTTC. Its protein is CSARDQGHYEQYF.

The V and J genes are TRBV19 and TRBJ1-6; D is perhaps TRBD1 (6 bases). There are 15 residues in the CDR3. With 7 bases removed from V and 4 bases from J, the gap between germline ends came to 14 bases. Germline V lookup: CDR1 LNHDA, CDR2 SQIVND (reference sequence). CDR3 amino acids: CASISSTGYNSPLHF. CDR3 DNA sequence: TGTGCCAGTATTTCGTCGACAGGTTATAATTCACCCCTCCACTTT.

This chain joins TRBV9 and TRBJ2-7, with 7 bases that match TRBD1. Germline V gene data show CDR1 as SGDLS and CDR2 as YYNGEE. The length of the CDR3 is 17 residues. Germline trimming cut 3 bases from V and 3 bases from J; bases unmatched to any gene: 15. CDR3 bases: TGTGCCAGCAGCGCGGCGAGAGAGACGGGACAGCACTACGAGCAGTACTTC. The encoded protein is CASSAARETGQHYEQYF.

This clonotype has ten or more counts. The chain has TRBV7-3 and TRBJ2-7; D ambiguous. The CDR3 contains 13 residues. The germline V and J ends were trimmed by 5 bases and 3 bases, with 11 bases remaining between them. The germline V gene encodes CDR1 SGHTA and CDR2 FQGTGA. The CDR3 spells CASSIPRRYEQYF. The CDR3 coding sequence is TGTGCCAGCAGCATCCCGCGGCGCTACGAGCAGTACTTC.

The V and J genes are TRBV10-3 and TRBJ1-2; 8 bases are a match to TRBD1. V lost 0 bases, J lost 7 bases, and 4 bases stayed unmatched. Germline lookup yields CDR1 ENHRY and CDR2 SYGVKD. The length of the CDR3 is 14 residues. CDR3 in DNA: TGTGCCATCAGTGAGTCGCAGGGGGCGGGTGGCTACACCTTC. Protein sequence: CAISESQGAGGYTF.

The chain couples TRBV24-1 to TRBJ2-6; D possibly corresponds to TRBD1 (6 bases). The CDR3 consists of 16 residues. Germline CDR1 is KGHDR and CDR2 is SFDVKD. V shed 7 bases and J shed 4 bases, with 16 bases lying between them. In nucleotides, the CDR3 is TGTGCCACCAGCGAGAAGTACGGGACAGGGGCCAACGTCCTGACTTTC. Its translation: CATSEKYGTGANVLTF.

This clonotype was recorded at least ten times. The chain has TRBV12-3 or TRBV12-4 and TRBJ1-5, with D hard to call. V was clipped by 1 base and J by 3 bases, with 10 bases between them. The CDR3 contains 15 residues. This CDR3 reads CASSLERRANQPQHF. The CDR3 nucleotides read TGTGCCAGCAGTTTAGAACGAAGGGCCAATCAGCCCCAGCATTTT.

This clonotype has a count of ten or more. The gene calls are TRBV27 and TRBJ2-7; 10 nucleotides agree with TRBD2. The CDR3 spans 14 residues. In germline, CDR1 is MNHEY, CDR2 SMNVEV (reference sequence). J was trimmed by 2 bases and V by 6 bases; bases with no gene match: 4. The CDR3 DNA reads TGTGCCAGCAGATTAGCGGGAGGCCCCTACGAGCAGTACTTC. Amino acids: CASRLAGGPYEQYF.

The CDR3 coding sequence is TGTGCCAGCACCCTGACTGGGACAGGAGGAGAAAAACTGTTTTTT. It yields the protein CASTLTGTGGEKLFF. This chain connects TRBV7-9 to TRBJ1-4; 8 nucleotides align to TRBD1. J was trimmed by 8 bases and V by 7 bases; bases with no gene match: 12. CDR1 is SEHNR and CDR2 is FQNEAQ in the germline V gene (reference sequence). There are 15 residues in the CDR3. Full variable domain (remainder filled in from reference TRBV7-9 and TRBJ1-4): DTGVSQNPRHKITKRGQNVTFRCDPISEHNRLYWYRQTLGQGPEFLTYFQNEAQLEKSRLLSDRFSAERPKGSFSTLEIQRTEQGDSAMYLCASTLTGTGGEKLFFGSGTQLSVL.

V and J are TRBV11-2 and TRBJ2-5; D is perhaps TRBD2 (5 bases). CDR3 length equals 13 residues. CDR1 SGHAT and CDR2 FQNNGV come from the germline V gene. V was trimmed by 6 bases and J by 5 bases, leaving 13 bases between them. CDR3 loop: CASSASRGETQYF. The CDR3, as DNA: TGTGCCAGCAGTGCTAGTCGAGGGGAGACCCAGTACTTC.

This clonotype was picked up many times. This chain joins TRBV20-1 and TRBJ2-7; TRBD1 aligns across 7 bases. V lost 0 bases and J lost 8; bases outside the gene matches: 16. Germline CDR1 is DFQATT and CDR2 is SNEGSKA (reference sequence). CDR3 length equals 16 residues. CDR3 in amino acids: CSARDEGAGTPTQQYF. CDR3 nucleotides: TGCAGTGCTAGAGATGAGGGGGCAGGGACACCTACGCAGCAGTACTTC.

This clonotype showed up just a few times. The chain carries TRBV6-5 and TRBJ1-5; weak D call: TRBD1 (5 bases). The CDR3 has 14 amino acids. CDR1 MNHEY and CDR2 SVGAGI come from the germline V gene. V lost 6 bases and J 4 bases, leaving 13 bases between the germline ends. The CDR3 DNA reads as TGTGCCAGCAGGTCAGTGGGGCTTAATCAGCCCCAGCATTTT. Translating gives CASRSVGLNQPQHF.

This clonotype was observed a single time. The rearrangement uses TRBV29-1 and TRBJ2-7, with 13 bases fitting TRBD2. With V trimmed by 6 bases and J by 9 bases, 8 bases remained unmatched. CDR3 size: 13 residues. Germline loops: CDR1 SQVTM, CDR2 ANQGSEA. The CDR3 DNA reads TGCAGCGTCCTCGAGACTAGCGGGGGGCCGCAGTACTTC. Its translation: CSVLETSGGPQYF.

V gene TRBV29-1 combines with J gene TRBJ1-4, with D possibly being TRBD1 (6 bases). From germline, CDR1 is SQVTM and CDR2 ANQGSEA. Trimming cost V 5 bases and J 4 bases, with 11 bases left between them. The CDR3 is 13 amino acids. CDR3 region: CSVNRAGNEKLFF. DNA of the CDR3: TGCAGCGTTAACAGGGCGGGTAATGAAAAACTGTTTTTT.

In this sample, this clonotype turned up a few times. The CDR3 DNA is TGCGCCAGCAGCCAAATCCCAAGTTCAACTAATGAAAAACTGTTTTTT. Amino acids: CASSQIPSSTNEKLFF. This rearrangement joins TRBV4-3 to TRBJ1-4, with no clear D. CDR3 length: 16 residues. V lost 2 bases, J lost 0 bases, and 10 bases lay in between. Germline CDR1 and CDR2: LGHNA and YSLEER.